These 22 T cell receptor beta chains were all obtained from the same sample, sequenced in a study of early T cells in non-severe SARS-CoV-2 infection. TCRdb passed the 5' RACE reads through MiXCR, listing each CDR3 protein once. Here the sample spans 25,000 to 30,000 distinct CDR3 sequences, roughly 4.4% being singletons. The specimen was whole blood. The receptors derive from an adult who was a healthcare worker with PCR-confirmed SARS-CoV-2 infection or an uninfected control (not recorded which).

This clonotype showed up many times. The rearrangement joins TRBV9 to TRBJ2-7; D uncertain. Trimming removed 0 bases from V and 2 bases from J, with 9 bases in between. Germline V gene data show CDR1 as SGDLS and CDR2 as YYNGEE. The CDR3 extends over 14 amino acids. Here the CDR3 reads CASSVALDAYEQYF. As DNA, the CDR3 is TGTGCCAGCAGCGTAGCATTAGATGCCTACGAGCAGTACTTC.

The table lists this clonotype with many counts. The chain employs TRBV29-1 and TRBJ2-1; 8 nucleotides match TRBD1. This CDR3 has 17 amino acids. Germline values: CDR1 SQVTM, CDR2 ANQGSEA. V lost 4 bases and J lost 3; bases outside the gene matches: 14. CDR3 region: CSVVWRAYRGFYNEQFF. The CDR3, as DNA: TGCAGCGTTGTGTGGAGAGCCTACAGGGGGTTCTACAATGAGCAGTTCTTC.

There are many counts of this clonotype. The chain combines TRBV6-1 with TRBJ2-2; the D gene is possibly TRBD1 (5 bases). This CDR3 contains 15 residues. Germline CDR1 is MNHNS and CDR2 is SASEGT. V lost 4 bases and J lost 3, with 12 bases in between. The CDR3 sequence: CASSVRQGYTGELFF. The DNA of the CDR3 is TGTGCCAGCAGTGTGAGGCAGGGTTACACCGGGGAGCTGTTTTTT.

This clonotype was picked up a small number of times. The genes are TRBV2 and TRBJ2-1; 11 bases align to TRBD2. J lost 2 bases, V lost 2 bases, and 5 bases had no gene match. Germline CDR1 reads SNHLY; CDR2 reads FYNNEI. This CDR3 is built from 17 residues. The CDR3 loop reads CASSEILAGGPYNEQFF. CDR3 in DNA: TGTGCCAGCAGTGAAATTTTAGCGGGAGGGCCCTACAATGAGCAGTTCTTC.

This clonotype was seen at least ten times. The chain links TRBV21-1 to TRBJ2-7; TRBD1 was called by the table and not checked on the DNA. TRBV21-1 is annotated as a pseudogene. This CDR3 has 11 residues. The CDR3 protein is CASSRAGEQYV. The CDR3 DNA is TGTGCCAGCAGCAGGGCGGGCGAGCAGTACGTC.

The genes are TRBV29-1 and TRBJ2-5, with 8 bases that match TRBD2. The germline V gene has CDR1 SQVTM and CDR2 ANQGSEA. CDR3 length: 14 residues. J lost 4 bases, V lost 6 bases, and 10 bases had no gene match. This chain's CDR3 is CSVADSGIGETQYF. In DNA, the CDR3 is TGCAGCGTCGCAGATAGCGGGATTGGAGAGACCCAGTACTTC.

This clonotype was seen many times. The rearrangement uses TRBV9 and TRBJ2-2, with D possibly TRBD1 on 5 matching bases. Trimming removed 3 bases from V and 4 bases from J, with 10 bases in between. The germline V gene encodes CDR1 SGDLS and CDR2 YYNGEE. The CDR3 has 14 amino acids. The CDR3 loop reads CASSGDSFTGELFF. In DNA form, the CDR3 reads TGTGCCAGCAGCGGCGACAGTTTCACCGGGGAGCTGTTTTTT.

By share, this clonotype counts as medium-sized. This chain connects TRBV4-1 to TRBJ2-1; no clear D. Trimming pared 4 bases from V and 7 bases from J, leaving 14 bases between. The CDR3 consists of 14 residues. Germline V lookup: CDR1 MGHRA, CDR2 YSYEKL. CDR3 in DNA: TGCGCCAGCAGCCTGGCAGATAATGGGAATGAGCAGTTCTTC. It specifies CASSLADNGNEQFF.

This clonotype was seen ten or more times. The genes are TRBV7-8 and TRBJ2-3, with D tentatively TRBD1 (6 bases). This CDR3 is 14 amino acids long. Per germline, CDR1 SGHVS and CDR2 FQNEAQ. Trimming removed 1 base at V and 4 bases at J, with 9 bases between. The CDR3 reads CASSLEGTSDTQYF. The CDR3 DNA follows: TGTGCCAGCAGCTTAGAGGGGACATCAGATACGCAGTATTTT.

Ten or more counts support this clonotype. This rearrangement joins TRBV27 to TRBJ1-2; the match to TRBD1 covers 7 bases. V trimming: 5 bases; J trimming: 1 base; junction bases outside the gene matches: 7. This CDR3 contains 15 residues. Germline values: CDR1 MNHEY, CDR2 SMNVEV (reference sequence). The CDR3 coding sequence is TGTGCCAGCAGTCAGCGACAGGGCCGTAACTATGGCTACACCTTC. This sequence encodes CASSQRQGRNYGYTF.

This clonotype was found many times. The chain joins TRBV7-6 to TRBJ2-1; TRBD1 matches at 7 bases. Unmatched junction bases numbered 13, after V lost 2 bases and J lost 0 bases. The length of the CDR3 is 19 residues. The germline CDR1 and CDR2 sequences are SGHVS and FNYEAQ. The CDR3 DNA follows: TGTGCCAGCAGCTTATTTGGTACAGGGGACGGCACCTCCTACAATGAGCAGTTCTTC. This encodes CASSLFGTGDGTSYNEQFF.

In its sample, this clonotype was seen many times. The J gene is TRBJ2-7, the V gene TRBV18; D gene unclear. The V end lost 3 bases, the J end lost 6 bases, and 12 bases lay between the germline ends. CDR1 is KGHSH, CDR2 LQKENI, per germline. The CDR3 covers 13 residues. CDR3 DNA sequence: TGTGCCAGCTCACCGTCCGACACGCGCGAGCAGTACGTC. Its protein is CASSPSDTREQYV.

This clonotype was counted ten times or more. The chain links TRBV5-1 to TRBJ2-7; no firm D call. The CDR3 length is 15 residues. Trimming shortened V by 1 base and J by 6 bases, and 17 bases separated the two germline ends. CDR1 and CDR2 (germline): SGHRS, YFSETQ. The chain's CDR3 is CASSLRSWDLGEQYF. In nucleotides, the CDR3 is TGCGCCAGCAGCTTGAGGTCGTGGGATCTAGGCGAGCAGTACTTC.

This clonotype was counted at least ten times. The CDR3 region is CASSPLQQGTDTQYF. The DNA for the CDR3 is TGTGCCAGCTCACCACTCCAACAGGGAACAGATACGCAGTATTTT. J is TRBJ2-3 and V is TRBV18; D might be TRBD1 (6 bases). The germline V gene has CDR1 KGHSH and CDR2 LQKENI. This CDR3 is 15 amino acids long. V shed 1 base and J shed 3 bases, with 11 bases lying between them.

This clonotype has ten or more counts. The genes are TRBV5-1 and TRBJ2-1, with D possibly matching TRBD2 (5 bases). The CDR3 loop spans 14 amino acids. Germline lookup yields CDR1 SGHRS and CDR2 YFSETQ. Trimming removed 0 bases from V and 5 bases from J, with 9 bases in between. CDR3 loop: CASSLVASNNEQFF. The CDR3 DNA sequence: TGCGCCAGCAGCTTGGTTGCTAGCAACAATGAGCAGTTCTTC. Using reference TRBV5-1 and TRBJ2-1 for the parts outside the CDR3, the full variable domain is KAGVTQTPRYLIKTRGQQVTLSCSPISGHRSVSWYQQTPGQGLQFLFEYFSETQRNKGNFPGRFSGRQFSNSRSEMNVSTLELGDSALYLCASSLVASNNEQFFGPGTRLTVL.

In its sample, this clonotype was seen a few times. The CDR3 protein is CASSQAQTWGTQADTQYF. The CDR3 bases are TGCGCCAGCAGCCAAGCCCAAACGTGGGGAACCCAGGCAGATACGCAGTATTTT. The genes are TRBV4-1 and TRBJ2-3; D uncertain. Trimming stripped 1 base from V and 4 bases from J, with 21 bases between. Germline V gene data show CDR1 as MGHRA and CDR2 as YSYEKL. This CDR3 spans 18 amino acids.

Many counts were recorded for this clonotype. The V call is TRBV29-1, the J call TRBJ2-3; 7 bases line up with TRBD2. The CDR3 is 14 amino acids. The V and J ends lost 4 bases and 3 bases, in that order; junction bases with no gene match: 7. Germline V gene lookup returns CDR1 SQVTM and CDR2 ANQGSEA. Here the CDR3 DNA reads TGCAGCGTTGGGGGGGGTTTCGTGACAGATACGCAGTATTTT. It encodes CSVGGGFVTDTQYF.

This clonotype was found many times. In DNA form, the CDR3 reads TGTGCCAGCAGACAGGTGGAGGTCACCGGGGAGCTGTTTTTT. It codes for CASRQVEVTGELFF. The chain is built from TRBV12-3 or TRBV12-4 and TRBJ2-2; the D gene could be TRBD1 or TRBD2 (5 bases each). This CDR3 region has 14 residues. The V gene lost 6 bases and the J gene lost 4 bases, with 12 bases spanning the gap.

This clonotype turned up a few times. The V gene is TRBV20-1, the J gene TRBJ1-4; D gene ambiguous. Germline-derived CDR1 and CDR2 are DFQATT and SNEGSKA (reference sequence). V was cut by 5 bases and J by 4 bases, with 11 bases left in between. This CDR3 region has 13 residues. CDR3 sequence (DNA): TGCAGTGCTCCCGGGGATGGTAATGAAAAACTGTTTTTT. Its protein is CSAPGDGNEKLFF.

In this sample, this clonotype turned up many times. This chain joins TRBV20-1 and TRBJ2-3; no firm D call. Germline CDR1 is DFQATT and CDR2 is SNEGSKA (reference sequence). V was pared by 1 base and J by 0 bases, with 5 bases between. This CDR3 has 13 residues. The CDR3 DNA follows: TGCAGTGCTAGAGCGTCTAGCACAGATACGCAGTATTTT. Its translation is CSARASSTDTQYF.

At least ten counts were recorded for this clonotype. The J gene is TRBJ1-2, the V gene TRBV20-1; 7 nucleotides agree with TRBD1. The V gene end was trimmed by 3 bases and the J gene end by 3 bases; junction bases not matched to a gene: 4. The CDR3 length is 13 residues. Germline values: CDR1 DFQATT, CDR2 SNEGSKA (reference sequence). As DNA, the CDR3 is TGCAGTGCTAGTCTAACAGGGGACTATGGCTACACCTTC. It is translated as CSASLTGDYGYTF.

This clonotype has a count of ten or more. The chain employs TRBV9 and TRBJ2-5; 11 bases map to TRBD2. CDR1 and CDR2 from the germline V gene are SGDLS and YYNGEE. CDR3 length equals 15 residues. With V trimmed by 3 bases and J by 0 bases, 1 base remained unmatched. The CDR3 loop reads CASSGGLADQETQYF. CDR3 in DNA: TGTGCCAGCAGCGGGGGACTAGCGGACCAAGAGACCCAGTACTTC.